This is a list of T cell receptor beta chains from one sample in a study of patients and donors after allogeneic stem cell transplantation. MiXCR, run by TCRdb on the RT-PCR reads, gives a single entry per CDR3 protein. The sample consists of roughly 940,000 distinct CDR3 sequences, about a sixth of them appearing once. Sequenced material: blood, either unsorted or a sorted T cell fraction (not recorded which). The receptors stem from a human donor who was either an allogeneic HSCT recipient or a stem cell or donor lymphocyte infusion donor (not recorded which). It is not recorded whose cells these are; they may come from a transplant donor. The CDR3 runs from the conserved cysteine through the conserved F or W. A D gene is named only where the DNA matches it firmly. The listing skips clone size in some rows; elsewhere it reads once, few, many or a size class.

d_call j_call clone_size v_call cdr3_aa cdr3_nt
- TRBJ2-1 - TRBV24-1 CATSDLRSGGEQFF TGTGCCACCAGTGATTTGAGGTCTGGGGGTGAGCAGTTCTTC
TRBD1 TRBJ2-7 few TRBV4-1 CATGTGGSYEQYF TGCGCCACTGGGACAGGGGGTTCCTACGAGCAGTACTTC
- TRBJ1-2 - TRBV30 CAWFRLWEGGYTF TGTGCCTGGTTCCGGTTATGGGAAGGAGGCTACACCTTC
- TRBJ2-1 many TRBV7-8 CASSFPTGNNEQFF TGTGCCAGCAGCTTTCCGACTGGCAACAATGAGCAGTTCTTC
- TRBJ2-1 - TRBV14 CASSQVIRSYNEQFF TGTGCCAGCAGCCAAGTCATCCGCTCCTACAATGAGCAGTTCTTC
- TRBJ2-1 - TRBV6-1 CASMSGVEQFF TGTGCCAGCATGTCGGGGGTCGAGCAGTTCTTC
- TRBJ2-5 - TRBV9 CASSARPSGASEVF TGTGCCAGCAGCGCTCGACCCTCGGGGGCATCCGAGGTCTTC
TRBD2 TRBJ2-2 few TRBV6-1 CASRAGYGRTGELFF TGTGCCAGCAGAGCAGGGTACGGGAGGACCGGGGAGCTGTTTTTT
- TRBJ1-1 - TRBV15 CATSRDRGGEAFF TGTGCCACCAGCAGAGATAGGGGTGGTGAAGCTTTCTTT
- TRBJ2-5 - TRBV21-1 CASSTRTVSSETQYF TGTGCCAGCAGCACGCGGACGGTGAGCTCAGAGACCCAGTACTTC
- TRBJ2-5 - TRBV29-1 CSVVGGGLQETQYF TGCAGCGTTGTGGGCGGGGGCCTCCAAGAGACCCAGTACTTC
- TRBJ1-6 - TRBV5-5 CASSFLRGWPLHF TGTGCCAGCAGCTTTCTCAGGGGATGGCCCCTCCACTTT
TRBD1 TRBJ1-2 - TRBV6-1 CASSTRTGNYGYTF TGTGCCAGCAGTACCCGGACAGGGAACTATGGCTACACCTTC
TRBD1 TRBJ2-3 few TRBV6-5 CASSYRQGNTDTQYF TGTGCCAGCAGTTACCGACAGGGGAACACAGATACGCAGTATTTT
- TRBJ2-5 - TRBV5-6 CASSFPGRETQYF TGTGCCAGCAGCTTCCCGGGACGAGAGACCCAGTACTTC
- TRBJ1-1 many TRBV5-1 CASSLGTTEAFF TGCGCCAGCAGCTTGGGGACTACTGAAGCTTTCTTT
TRBD1 TRBJ2-1 - TRBV5-1 CACRTGRAYEQFF TGCGCCTGCAGGACAGGGCGCGCCTATGAGCAGTTCTTC
- TRBJ1-1 - TRBV7-8 CASSLIRGRQWSTEAFF TGTGCCAGCAGTCTTATCCGGGGCCGTCAGTGGTCCACTGAAGCTTTCTTT
- TRBJ1-1 - TRBV7-6 CASSLIWGSTEAFF TGTGCCAGCAGCTTAATCTGGGGTAGCACTGAAGCTTTCTTT
- TRBJ2-7 - TRBV3-1 CASRAELTGASYEQYF TGTGCCAGCAGGGCAGAACTGACGGGAGCCTCCTACGAGCAGTACTTC
- TRBJ2-3 - TRBV7-2 CASSGDLGTDTQYF TGTGCCAGCAGCGGGGACTTGGGGACAGATACGCAGTATTTT
- TRBJ1-2 few TRBV12-3/TRBV12-4 CASANQGRSIGYTF TGTGCCAGCGCAAATCAGGGAAGAAGTATTGGCTACACCTTC
- TRBJ1-1 - TRBV7-3 CASSPGHGLTEAFF TGTGCCAGCAGCCCCGGTCATGGCCTCACTGAAGCTTTCTTT
- TRBJ1-6 - TRBV6-6 CASSIQIPPLHF TGTGCCAGCAGCATACAGATCCCACCCCTCCACTTT
TRBD2 TRBJ2-7 few TRBV27 CASTGIGTRGDEQYF TGTGCCAGCACTGGAATAGGGACTAGGGGTGACGAGCAGTACTTC
- TRBJ1-4 few TRBV3-1 CASSQVGGAEKLFF TGTGCCAGCAGCCAAGTGGGGGGAGCGGAAAAACTGTTTTTT
TRBD1 TRBJ1-2 - TRBV6-1 CASSYDRAYGYTF TGTGCCAGCAGCTATGACAGGGCCTATGGCTACACCTTC
- TRBJ1-2 - TRBV18 CASSPGNNYGYTF TGTGCCAGCTCTCCAGGGAACAACTATGGCTACACCTTC
TRBD2 TRBJ2-1 few TRBV20-1 CSPSASGGHNEQFF TGCAGCCCTTCTGCTAGCGGGGGCCACAATGAGCAGTTCTTC
TRBD1 TRBJ1-6 - TRBV5-8 CASSPGTGSNNSPLHF TGTGCCAGCAGCCCCGGGACAGGGTCCAATAATTCACCCCTCCACTTT
- TRBJ1-6 - TRBV7-9 CASSAGTRNSPLHF TGTGCCAGCAGCGCCGGGACACGGAATTCACCCCTCCACTTT
- TRBJ2-3 - TRBV7-9 CASSFEGADTQYF TGTGCCAGCAGCTTTGAGGGGGCAGATACGCAGTATTTT
TRBD1 TRBJ2-7 - TRBV12-3/TRBV12-4 CASSFKQGDGEQYF TGTGCCAGCAGTTTCAAACAGGGGGATGGGGAGCAGTACTTC